This T cell receptor beta chain appears in the sequencing data of a study of blood T cell repertoires in COVID-19. Across the study: Collection of acute and convalescent COVID-19 samples took place in the United States, Italy and Spain. In each case, the material was cDNA or gDNA derived from T cells, B-cell-depleted T cells, or PBMCs.

V was clipped by 3 bases and J by 3 bases, with 3 bases between them. The length of the CDR3 is 12 residues. Original handling: Estimates of nucleated cell counts were drawn from the amplification of reference gene primers. Here immunoSEQ multiplex PCR was the method, and the copy in TCRdb shows in-frame clones only, minus some. V and J calls and clone size come straight from that table; D and trimming were deduced from the DNA. The data show around 290,000 clones, about 89% seen once. This chain connects TRBV12-3 or TRBV12-4 to TRBJ1-5; D is uncertain. Sample: peripheral blood. The clonotype originates from a man aged 40-49 years with acute or convalescent COVID-19. Here the CDR3 DNA reads TGTGCCAGCAGTTTCGTCAATCAGCCCCAGCATTTT. This codes for CASSFVNQPQHF.